This T cell receptor (beta chain) was recorded in a study of blood T cell repertoires in COVID-19. Turning to the study itself: Sites in the United States, Italy and Spain provided acute and convalescent COVID-19 samples.

As originally analysed: Counts of nucleated cells, estimated from reference gene primer amplification, were obtained. Method: immunoSEQ multiplex PCR; TCRdb's copy keeps in-frame clones and lacks some. The V and J calls and clone size come from that table; D and trimming were worked out from the DNA. Among 300,000 to 400,000 clones listed, approximately 90% were seen once. There are 14 residues in the CDR3. Trimming cost V 4 bases and J 6 bases; bases outside gene matches: 4. Per germline, CDR1 MNHNY and CDR2 SVGAGI (reference sequence). The material sequenced was PBMCs or T cells enriched from blood (not recorded which). V usage is TRBV6-6 and J usage is TRBJ1-1; 11 bases are shared with TRBD1. This TCR was sampled from a woman aged 25-40 years with acute COVID-19. CDR3 protein: CASSFGQGAAEAFF. DNA for the CDR3: TGTGCCAGCAGTTTTGGACAGGGGGCCGCTGAAGCTTTCTTT.